This TCR beta chain was captured in a study of blood T cell repertoires in COVID-19. Overall study context: Samples of COVID-19 (acute and convalescent) were obtained from the United States, Italy and Spain. In each case, the material was cDNA or gDNA derived from T cells, B-cell-depleted T cells, or PBMCs.

Method: immunoSEQ multiplex PCR; TCRdb's copy keeps in-frame clones and lacks some. Counted here are some 180,000 clones, approximately 84% occurring once; the ten biggest clones make up approximately 11%. Trimming shortened V by 2 bases and J by 6 bases, and 16 bases separated the two germline ends. The germline V gene has CDR1 MNHEY and CDR2 SVGAGI. This CDR3 spans 15 amino acids. The sample consisted of peripheral blood. V gene TRBV6-5 combines with J gene TRBJ1-1; no firm D call. The TCR comes from a man aged 65 to 85 with active or convalescent COVID-19. The CDR3, as DNA: TGTGCCAGCAGTTACCGAGGCGGACTGACGCCTGAAGCTTTCTTT. Residues: CASSYRGGLTPEAFF.